This TCR beta chain comes out of a study of cytomegalovirus exposure and HLA in healthy donors. Study-level findings and limits: The availability of immune exposure information extended only to CMV serostatus. Later on, a genetic analysis was performed. It linked a missense variant in DCLRE1C with V- and J-gene trimming of TCR beta. The study recorded about 150 TCR beta chains that were cytomegalovirus-associated.

With 0 bases removed from V and 0 bases from J, the gap between germline ends came to 10 bases. Germline loops: CDR1 SGHTA, CDR2 FQGNSA. CDR3 length: 16 amino acids. 60 Vbeta and 13 Jbeta primers were used in PCR. Profiled with immunoSEQ multiplex PCR; TCRdb holds only in-frame clones, not every one. Altogether approximately 97,000 clones are present, 65% to 90% being singletons, with the ten largest covering over 4%. Details on this clone: What it binds is unknown.

The chain couples TRBV7-2 to TRBJ2-3; the D gene is possibly TRBD2 (5 bases). What was sequenced was PBMCs. This sequence was found in a woman aged 70-85 years in good health and CMV-seropositive. Here the CDR3 DNA reads TGTGCCAGCAGCTTAGCTTGGGGAGCTAGCACAGATACGCAGTATTTT. Amino acid sequence: CASSLAWGASTDTQYF.